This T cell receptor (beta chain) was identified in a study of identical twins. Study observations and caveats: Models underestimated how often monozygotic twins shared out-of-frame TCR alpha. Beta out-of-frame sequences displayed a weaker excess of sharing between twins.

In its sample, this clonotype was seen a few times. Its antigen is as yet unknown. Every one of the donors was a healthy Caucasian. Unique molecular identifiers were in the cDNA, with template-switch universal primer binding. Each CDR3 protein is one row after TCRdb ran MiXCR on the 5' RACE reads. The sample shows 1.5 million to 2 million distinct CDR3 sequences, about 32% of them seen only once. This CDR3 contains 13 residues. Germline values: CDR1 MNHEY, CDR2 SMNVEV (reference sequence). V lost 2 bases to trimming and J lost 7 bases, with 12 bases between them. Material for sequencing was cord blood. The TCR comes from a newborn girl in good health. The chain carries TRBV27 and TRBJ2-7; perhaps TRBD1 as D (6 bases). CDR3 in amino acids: CASSLNREDEQYF. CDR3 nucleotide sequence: TGTGCCAGCAGTTTAAACAGGGAAGATGAGCAGTACTTC.